This T cell receptor (beta chain) was sequenced in a study of a mutant IDH1 vaccine in newly diagnosed glioma. Across the whole study: Patients had received radiotherapy, temozolomide, or both previously, most receiving both.

Data came from immunoSEQ multiplex PCR; TCRdb stores just in-frame clones and leaves some out. Of tens of thousands of clones listed, 82% are singletons. Indicated time point: baseline, week 1 (first vaccination visit). The treatment denotes: pre-vaccination baseline after standard-of-care therapy. This clone has a handful of counts. Sequenced material: PBMCs, taken from a glioma patient treated with radiotherapy, temozolomide or both. The TCR sequence derives from a man aged 40-49 years with glioma. Some clones in this sample may be carry-over from other donors' samples.

CDR3 loop: CASSFSADVSKNIQYF. The CDR3 region has the DNA TGTGCCAGCAGCTTTTCGGCAGACGTGTCCAAAAACATTCAGTACTTC. This chain joins TRBV5-6 and TRBJ2-4; D gene unclear. The germline gives CDR1 SGHDT, CDR2 YYEEEE. V gave up 2 bases and J gave up 2 bases, with 14 bases separating them. There are 16 residues in the CDR3.